Shown below are 9 T cell receptor beta chains from a single sample sequenced in a study of early T cells in non-severe SARS-CoV-2 infection. TCRdb called the 5' RACE reads again in MiXCR, with one record for every CDR3 protein. The sample includes 25,000 to 35,000 distinct CDR3 sequences, approximately 5.2% seen only once; the top ten take around 3.8%. Source material: whole blood. The receptors come from an adult who was a healthcare worker with PCR-confirmed SARS-CoV-2 infection or an uninfected control (not recorded which).

This clonotype showed up many times. CDR3 DNA sequence: TGCAGTGCTAGAGATCTTGCGGGAGGGATCGCGTTCTTC. Residues: CSARDLAGGIAFF. This rearrangement joins TRBV20-1 to TRBJ2-1, with TRBD2 identical over 9 bases. V lost 0 bases to trimming and J lost 15 bases; unmatched junction nucleotides: 9. The CDR3 totals 13 residues. CDR1 and CDR2 (germline): DFQATT, SNEGSKA (reference sequence).

This clonotype appeared many times. This chain uses TRBV6-1 with TRBJ1-5; no firm D call. CDR1 and CDR2 from the germline V gene are MNHNS and SASEGT. V lost 4 bases, J lost 3 bases, and 16 bases lay in between. CDR3 length equals 16 residues. CDR3 region: CASSAFKDRDNQPQHF. The CDR3 DNA is TGTGCCAGCAGTGCATTCAAGGACCGAGACAATCAGCCCCAGCATTTT.

This clonotype was found a few times. This chain uses TRBV4-1 with TRBJ1-2, with D hard to call. CDR3 length: 14 amino acids. Germline CDR1 and CDR2: MGHRA and YSYEKL. Trimming removed 0 bases from V and 4 bases from J, with 9 bases in between. CDR3 protein: CASSQELNGYGYTF. In DNA, the CDR3 is TGCGCCAGCAGCCAAGAGCTGAACGGCTATGGCTACACCTTC.

The CDR3, as DNA: TGTGCCAGCAGCTTAGCGGGACAGGGAGGGGAGACCCAGTACTTC. This gives the protein CASSLAGQGGETQYF. The V and J genes are TRBV7-2 and TRBJ2-5; 9 bases align to TRBD1. The CDR3 contains 15 residues. Germline CDR1 SGHTA, CDR2 FQGNSA. J lost 5 bases, V lost 0 bases, and 4 bases had no gene match. Supplemented by reference TRBV7-2 and TRBJ2-5, the full variable domain reads GAGVSQSPSNKVTEKGKDVELRCDPISGHTALYWYRQSLGQGLEFLIYFQGNSAPDKSGLPSDRFSAERTGGSVSTLTIQRTQQEDSAVYLCASSLAGQGGETQYFGPGTRLLVL.

This clonotype was seen a few times. The chain links TRBV18 to TRBJ2-7, with a possible D match to TRBD2 (5 bases). V was shortened by 3 bases and J by 9 bases, with 15 bases between the two germline ends. The germline V gene has CDR1 KGHSH and CDR2 LQKENI. The CDR3 contains 13 residues. The CDR3 protein is CASSPDRGGWQYF. The CDR3 DNA reads as TGTGCCAGCTCACCCGACCGGGGTGGGTGGCAGTACTTC. Complete variable domain (other parts from reference TRBV18 and TRBJ2-7): NAGVMQNPRHLVRRRGQEARLRCSPMKGHSHVYWYRQLPEEGLKFMVYLQKENIIDESGMPKERFSAEFPKEGPSILRIQQVVRGDSAAYFCASSPDRGGWQYFGPGTRLTVT.

This clonotype has just a few counts. The J gene is TRBJ2-3, the V gene TRBV24-1; D is possibly TRBD1 (6 bases). V was trimmed by 3 bases and J by 5 bases, leaving 17 bases between them. Germline V gene sequence: CDR1 KGHDR, CDR2 SFDVKD. CDR3 size: 16 residues. CDR3 region: CATSDRDLRGIDTQYF. CDR3 DNA sequence: TGTGCCACCAGTGATCGGGACCTGAGGGGGATAGATACGCAGTATTTT.

This clonotype was seen repeatedly, ten times or more. Compared with germline, one end of the junction differs, possibly owing to a read error. The V and J genes are TRBV20-1 and TRBJ1-1; the D is unclear. CDR1 and CDR2 (germline): DFQATT, SNEGSKA (reference sequence). The CDR3 totals 14 residues. The DNA for the CDR3 is TGTAGTGCCTCTACCCCGATATCTTTGGGTGAAGCTTTCTTT. It translates to CSASTPISLGEAFF.

This clonotype came up a few times. The chain recombines TRBV9 with TRBJ1-2; 8 bases are a match to TRBD1. V lost 0 bases and J lost 4; bases outside the gene matches: 2. The CDR3 contains 14 residues. Per the germline V gene, CDR1 is SGDLS and CDR2 is YYNGEE. In nucleotides, the CDR3 is TGTGCCAGCAGCGTAGGGACAGGGCTCTATGGCTACACCTTC. It codes for CASSVGTGLYGYTF.

This chain uses TRBV7-8 with TRBJ2-5, with D tentatively TRBD1 (6 bases). This CDR3 contains 13 residues. CDR1 and CDR2 from the germline V gene are SGHVS and FQNEAQ. Trimming removed 6 bases from V and 1 base from J, with 9 bases in between. CDR3 amino acids: CASSWTVQETQYF. The CDR3 bases are TGTGCCAGCAGTTGGACAGTCCAAGAGACCCAGTACTTC. Full variable domain (missing parts from reference TRBV7-8 and TRBJ2-5): GAGVSQSPRYKVAKRGQDVALRCDPISGHVSLFWYQQALGQGPEFLTYFQNEAQLDKSGLPSDRFFAERPEGSVSTLKIQRTQQEDSAVYLCASSWTVQETQYFGPGTRLLVL.